Following are 27 T cell receptor beta chains from one sample sequenced in a study of T-cell reconstitution after alpha-beta-depleted transplantation in children. Preparing the TCRbeta library involved the use of unique molecular identifiers. Via MiXCR, TCRdb re-called the PCR reads, giving one row per CDR3 protein. Seen here are just under 250,000 distinct CDR3 sequences, 20% to 30% observed once, and the top ten hold roughly 2.5%. The sequenced sample was PBMCs, obtained before TCRalphabeta/CD19-depleted stem cell transplant. The receptors shown here come from a girl aged 2-10 years with Fanconi anemia, due to receive a stem cell transplant.

This clonotype was observed at least ten times. This sequence joins TRBV28 and TRBJ2-7, with 9 nucleotides matching TRBD1. The CDR3 is made up of 18 amino acids. Germline V gene lookup returns CDR1 MDHEN and CDR2 SYDVKM. V gave up 3 bases and J gave up 3 bases; unmatched junction bases: 15. CDR3 protein: CASSFEDRGFSDYYEQYF. In DNA, the CDR3 is TGTGCCAGCAGTTTCGAGGACAGGGGATTCTCCGATTACTACGAGCAGTACTTC. The full variable domain, in which reference TRBV28 and TRBJ2-7 provide the parts outside the CDR3, is DVKVTQSSRYLVKRTGEKVFLECVQDMDHENMFWYRQDPGLGLRLIYFSYDVKMKEKGDIPEGYSVSREKKERFSLILESASTNQTSMYLCASSFEDRGFSDYYEQYFGPGTRLTVT.

V is TRBV6-1 and J is TRBJ2-7; 9 bases agree with TRBD1. Germline V gene lookup returns CDR1 MNHNS and CDR2 SASEGT. The CDR3 is 14 amino acids. The V gene end was trimmed by 6 bases and the J gene end by 2 bases; junction bases not matched to a gene: 5. Here the CDR3 DNA reads TGTGCCAGCAGGCAAGGGACAGGGCCCTACGAGCAGTACTTC. Its translation is CASRQGTGPYEQYF.

V is TRBV2 and J is TRBJ2-1; 7 bases are shared with TRBD1. Germline-derived CDR1 and CDR2 are SNHLY and FYNNEI. J gave up 4 bases and V 8 bases, and 5 bases lay outside the gene matches. The CDR3 covers 13 residues. The CDR3 is CASVRGWYNEQFF. CDR3 bases: TGTGCCAGCGTCAGGGGGTGGTACAATGAGCAGTTCTTC.

This clonotype was seen repeatedly, ten times or more. V usage is TRBV20-1 and J usage is TRBJ2-7; the match to TRBD2 covers 8 bases. Germline V CDR1 and CDR2: DFQATT, SNEGSKA (reference sequence). V dropped 3 bases and J dropped 1; count of bases not matched to a gene: 5. CDR3 length: 14 residues. The CDR3 is CSARTSVGSYEQYF. Written as DNA, the CDR3 is TGCAGTGCTAGGACTAGCGTAGGTTCCTACGAGCAGTACTTC.

This chain uses TRBV5-1 with TRBJ1-1; D possibly corresponds to TRBD1 (6 bases). The CDR3 loop spans 12 amino acids. Germline V gene sequence: CDR1 SGHRS, CDR2 YFSETQ. The V gene lost 3 bases and the J gene lost 6 bases, with 9 bases spanning the gap. The CDR3 coding sequence is TGCGCCAGCAGCTCTACAGGGTCTGAAGCTTTCTTT. Its translation is CASSSTGSEAFF. The whole variable domain, remainder taken from reference TRBV5-1 and TRBJ1-1, is KAGVTQTPRYLIKTRGQQVTLSCSPISGHRSVSWYQQTPGQGLQFLFEYFSETQRNKGNFPGRFSGRQFSNSRSEMNVSTLELGDSALYLCASSSTGSEAFFGQGTRLTVV.

This rearrangement joins TRBV20-1 to TRBJ2-1; no definite D call. Trimming pared 1 base from V and 6 bases from J, leaving 4 bases between. Germline V CDR1 and CDR2: DFQATT, SNEGSKA (reference sequence). This CDR3 is 11 amino acids long. CDR3 bases: TGCAGTGCTAGAGCTACCAATGAGCAGTTCTTC. The encoded protein is CSARATNEQFF.

This clonotype has a handful of counts. CDR3 in amino acids: CASSLATLAGPDNEQFF. The CDR3 DNA is TGCGCCAGCAGCTTGGCCACCTTAGCGGGACCGGACAATGAGCAGTTCTTC. The chain combines TRBV5-1 with TRBJ2-1, with 8 bases fitting TRBD2. Germline CDR1 is SGHRS and CDR2 is YFSETQ. The CDR3 covers 17 residues. V was clipped by 0 bases and J by 5 bases; unmatched bases: 10. Full variable domain (remainder filled in from reference TRBV5-1 and TRBJ2-1): KAGVTQTPRYLIKTRGQQVTLSCSPISGHRSVSWYQQTPGQGLQFLFEYFSETQRNKGNFPGRFSGRQFSNSRSEMNVSTLELGDSALYLCASSLATLAGPDNEQFFGPGTRLTVL.

This clonotype came up many times. This chain uses TRBV13 with TRBJ2-1; 10 positions match TRBD2. The CDR3 loop spans 16 amino acids. CDR1 is PRHDT, CDR2 FYEKMQ, per germline (reference sequence). V shed 2 bases and J 8 bases; nucleotides not matched to a gene: 9. The CDR3 DNA sequence: TGTGCCAGCAGCTTACCGTCTAGCGGGAGTAGGGATGAGCAGTTCTTC. Amino acid sequence: CASSLPSSGSRDEQFF. The complete variable domain, with remaining parts taken from reference TRBV13 and TRBJ2-1, reads AAGVIQSPRHLIKEKRETATLKCYPIPRHDTVYWYQQGPGQDPQFLISFYEKMQSDKGSIPDRFSAQQFSDYHSELNMSSLELGDSALYFCASSLPSSGSRDEQFFGPGTRLTVL.

The table lists this clonotype with a few counts. The CDR3: CASSFAPLSTEQFF. CDR3 bases: TGCGCCAGCAGCTTCGCTCCTTTATCGACTGAGCAGTTCTTC. The chain combines TRBV5-1 with TRBJ2-1; D remains unclear. The V end lost 2 bases, the J end lost 9 bases, and 15 bases lay between the germline ends. The germline gives CDR1 SGHRS, CDR2 YFSETQ. The length of the CDR3 is 14 residues.

The rearrangement links TRBV6-2 or TRBV6-3 to TRBJ2-3; 9 nucleotides line up with TRBD2. Germline V gene data show CDR1 as MNHEY and CDR2 as SVGEGT. CDR3 length equals 20 residues. Germline trimming cut 6 bases from V and 0 bases from J; bases unmatched to any gene: 19. Written as DNA, the CDR3 is TGTGCCAGCAGAAGGCGGGAGGGCCTTTGTATCGGGCGTAGCACAGATACGCAGTATTTT. This gives the protein CASRRREGLCIGRSTDTQYF.

In its sample, this clonotype was seen many times. J is TRBJ2-1 and V is TRBV27; perhaps TRBD2 as D (6 bases). This CDR3 is built from 12 residues. Trimming shortened V by 10 bases and J by 3 bases, and 10 bases separated the two germline ends. Germline V gene lookup returns CDR1 MNHEY and CDR2 SMNVEV (reference sequence). CDR3 loop: CATRLDYNEQFF. DNA of the CDR3: TGTGCCACCCGACTAGACTACAATGAGCAGTTCTTC.

V and J are TRBV20-1 and TRBJ2-1; weak D call: TRBD2 (7 bases). The germline CDR1 and CDR2 sequences are DFQATT and SNEGSKA (reference sequence). V lost 1 base, J lost 5 bases, and 30 bases lay in between. This CDR3 spans 20 amino acids. CDR3: CSARVRSGAFVGGLHNEQFF. The DNA for the CDR3 is TGCAGTGCTAGAGTCCGGTCGGGGGCGTTTGTGGGAGGGTTACACAATGAGCAGTTCTTC.

This clonotype has at least ten counts. The rearrangement links TRBV10-3 to TRBJ2-3, with 7 bases lining up with TRBD2. With V trimmed by 3 bases and J by 5 bases, 8 bases remained unmatched. The germline V gene has CDR1 ENHRY and CDR2 SYGVKD. This CDR3 contains 15 residues. CDR3 loop: CAISDSGVQGDTQYF. The CDR3 bases are TGTGCCATCAGTGACAGCGGGGTCCAGGGAGATACGCAGTATTTT.

The chain employs TRBV20-1 and TRBJ2-1, with a weak D call TRBD2 (5 bases). Germline assignment: CDR1 DFQATT and CDR2 SNEGSKA (reference sequence). Trimming shortened V by 0 bases and J by 6 bases, and 12 bases separated the two germline ends. The CDR3 sequence is 14 residues long. The CDR3 loop is CSARDLWGVNEQFF. The CDR3 DNA reads TGCAGTGCTAGAGATTTATGGGGAGTCAATGAGCAGTTCTTC.

The rearrangement joins TRBV5-1 to TRBJ2-7; 9 bases agree with TRBD1. The CDR3 is made up of 18 amino acids. Trimming took 1 base from V and 4 from J; bases not matched to a gene: 15. From germline, CDR1 is SGHRS and CDR2 YFSETQ. The CDR3 protein is CASSLSRRGGTGRYEQYF. CDR3 nucleotide sequence: TGCGCCAGCAGCTTGTCTCGGAGGGGCGGGACAGGGAGGTACGAGCAGTACTTC. The entire variable domain, with the rest obtained from reference TRBV5-1 and TRBJ2-7, is as follows: KAGVTQTPRYLIKTRGQQVTLSCSPISGHRSVSWYQQTPGQGLQFLFEYFSETQRNKGNFPGRFSGRQFSNSRSEMNVSTLELGDSALYLCASSLSRRGGTGRYEQYFGPGTRLTVT.

The chain is built from TRBV5-1 and TRBJ2-5, with 10 bases identical to TRBD2. The CDR3 length is 16 residues. Losses at the gene ends were 4 bases for V and 1 base for J; bases not matched to a gene: 7. The V gene's germline CDR1 is SGHRS and CDR2 YFSETQ. The CDR3 is CASSQPGLAFQETQYF. DNA for the CDR3: TGCGCCAGCAGCCAGCCGGGACTAGCGTTCCAAGAGACCCAGTACTTC.

This clonotype was seen ten or more times. The genes are TRBV7-2 and TRBJ2-7, with D tentatively TRBD2 (5 bases). From germline, CDR1 is SGHTA and CDR2 FQGNSA. The CDR3 spans 13 residues. Trimming pared 8 bases from V and 3 bases from J, leaving 14 bases between. CDR3 residues: CASALAANYEQYF. The DNA for the CDR3 is TGTGCCAGCGCTCTAGCCGCAAACTACGAGCAGTACTTC.

The genes are TRBV7-2 and TRBJ1-1; unclear D gene. Trimming left V 1 base short and J 1 base short, with 7 bases between. CDR3 length: 14 residues. CDR1 is SGHTA, CDR2 FQGNSA, per germline. The CDR3 loop reads CASSLDNRNTEAFF. CDR3 in DNA: TGTGCCAGCAGCTTAGACAACAGGAACACTGAAGCTTTCTTT.

V gene TRBV2 combines with J gene TRBJ2-6; no reliable D call. The germline gives CDR1 SNHLY, CDR2 FYNNEI. This CDR3 is 11 amino acids long. V lost 6 bases and J lost 4, with 1 base in between. CDR3 in amino acids: CASSGANVLTF. The DNA for the CDR3 is TGTGCCAGCAGCGGGGCCAACGTCCTGACTTTC.

This clonotype was observed a handful of times. The CDR3 loop is CASSLFLNNEQFF. For the CDR3, the DNA is TGTGCCAGCAGCTTATTTCTCAACAATGAGCAGTTCTTC. The chain carries TRBV11-3 and TRBJ2-1; D call uncertain. The CDR3 has 13 amino acids. V dropped 2 bases and J dropped 5 bases, with 7 bases sitting between them. Germline V gene sequence: CDR1 SGHNT, CDR2 YENEEA. Filled out from reference TRBV11-3 and TRBJ2-1, the complete variable domain reads EAGVVQSPRYKIIEKKQPVAFWCNPISGHNTLYWYLQNLGQGPELLIRYENEEAVDDSQLPKDRFSAERLKGVDSTLKIQPAELGDSAVYLCASSLFLNNEQFFGPGTRLTVL.

This clonotype was observed a few times. The V and J genes are TRBV27 and TRBJ2-1, with 9 bases that match TRBD2. J gave up 7 bases and V 6 bases, and 10 bases lay outside the gene matches. The CDR3 totals 15 residues. The germline gives CDR1 MNHEY, CDR2 SMNVEV (reference sequence). The CDR3 loop reads CASRSGTSMVNEQFF. The CDR3, as DNA: TGTGCCAGCAGGTCCGGGACTAGCATGGTAAATGAGCAGTTCTTC.

This chain joins TRBV29-1 and TRBJ2-1; D uncertain. CDR1 and CDR2 (germline): SQVTM, ANQGSEA. This CDR3 is built from 16 residues. Trimming left V 3 bases short and J 4 bases short, with 19 bases between. CDR3 nucleotide sequence: TGCAGCGTTGATTTGGGCAGACATATTCAATACAATGAGCAGTTCTTC. Amino acids: CSVDLGRHIQYNEQFF.

This clonotype was seen at least ten times. The chain recombines TRBV20-1 with TRBJ1-5; 7 bases map to TRBD1. This CDR3 spans 16 amino acids. The trim removed 2 bases at V and 3 bases at J, leaving 10 bases unmatched. Germline V CDR1 and CDR2: DFQATT, SNEGSKA (reference sequence). The CDR3, as DNA: TGCAGTGCTAGATCGCACCGCGGGACAGACAATCAGCCCCAGCATTTT. This sequence encodes CSARSHRGTDNQPQHF.

There are many counts of this clonotype. CDR3 nucleotide sequence: TGCAGTGAATCCTTGTACCAAGAGACCCAGTACTTC. Protein: CSESLYQETQYF. The chain has TRBV20-1 and TRBJ2-5; D remains unclear. The CDR3 has 12 amino acids. Germline V lookup: CDR1 DFQATT, CDR2 SNEGSKA (reference sequence). Trimming removed 7 bases from V and 0 bases from J, with 9 bases in between.

This clonotype has a handful of counts. The gene calls are TRBV2 and TRBJ2-7, with unresolved D. CDR3 length: 12 amino acids. Trimming stripped 10 bases from V and 2 bases from J, with 12 bases between. Germline V gives CDR1 SNHLY, CDR2 FYNNEI. In nucleotides, the CDR3 is TGTGCCACCACGACTCTCACCTACGAGCAGTACTTC. This encodes CATTTLTYEQYF.

For this clonotype: A single base separates this from a much larger clone, so it may be a read error. The chain recombines TRBV12-3 or TRBV12-4 with TRBJ1-3; D gene ambiguous. CDR3 length: 11 residues. V was trimmed by 8 bases and J by 4 bases, leaving 6 bases between them. The CDR3 sequence: CASGIGNTIYF. The CDR3 coding sequence is TGTGCCAGCGGTATAGGAAACACCATATATTTT.

This clonotype was detected ten times or more. The chain couples TRBV25-1 to TRBJ1-1, with D perhaps TRBD1 (6 bases). The V gene's germline CDR1 is MGHDK and CDR2 SYGVNS. V lost 3 bases and J 5 bases, leaving 19 bases between the germline ends. The CDR3 loop spans 16 amino acids. The CDR3 DNA is TGTGCCAGCAGTGATTTTCTATGGGGGCAGGGGACTGAAGCTTTCTTT. As protein: CASSDFLWGQGTEAFF. Full variable domain (rest looked up from reference TRBV25-1 and TRBJ1-1): EADIYQTPRYLVIGTGKKITLECSQTMGHDKMYWYQQDPGMELHLIHYSYGVNSTEKGDLSSESTVSRIRTEHFPLTLESARPSHTSQYLCASSDFLWGQGTEAFFGQGTRLTVV.